This TCR beta chain was documented in a study of Ad26.COV2.S vaccination and SARS-CoV-2 variants. Overall study context: By the intramuscular route, Ad26.COV2.S was given once, or twice 56 days apart.

General study findings and limits: Analyses that measured TCR breadth and depth may have underestimated total T cell responses. Spike-specific TCR breadth ran higher among vaccine recipients than placebo recipients.

Noted treatment: roughly 18 received Ad26.COV2.S at low or high dose, single or two shots; roughly 5 received placebo; per-sample allocation not given. Material that was analyzed had been drawn on day 63 after the first vaccine or placebo injection. It was Wuhan-strain SARS-CoV-2 spike that the Ad26 vaccine vector expressed. Method: immunoSEQ multiplex PCR; TCRdb's copy keeps in-frame clones and lacks some. This sample yields around 320,000 clones, of which roughly 91% are seen a single time; about 3% belongs to the top ten. This clone was seen a single time. Its antigen is as yet unknown. This receptor was obtained from a person between 18 and 60 years old who received the Ad26.COV2.S COVID-19 vaccine or a placebo. The source was peripheral blood, collected in a trial of Ad26.COV2.S vaccine versus placebo.

Here the CDR3 DNA reads TGTGCCACCAGTGGCGGACTAGCTAGCACAGATACGCAGTATTTT. Translation: CATSGGLASTDTQYF. The chain has TRBV24-1 and TRBJ2-3, with 8 positions matching TRBD2. Germline trimming cut 5 bases from V and 0 bases from J; bases unmatched to any gene: 3. CDR3 length: 15 residues. Germline-derived CDR1 and CDR2 are KGHDR and SFDVKD.